Presented here are 10 T cell receptor beta chains from one specimen sequenced in a study of immune evolution from preneoplasia to lung adenocarcinoma. Produced via immunoSEQ multiplex PCR; TCRdb's table is partial and in-frame only. The sample consists of thousands of clones, over 75% of them appearing once. The sequenced material came from FFPE minimally invasive lung adenocarcinoma tissue. The source of these receptors is a person aged 65-85 years with lung adenocarcinoma.

The V gene is TRBV7-2, the J gene TRBJ2-7, with D unresolved. This CDR3 comprises 14 residues. Germline CDR1 is SGHTA and CDR2 is FQGNSA. Trimming left V 1 base short and J 7 bases short, with 14 bases between. The CDR3 protein is CASSLVGRDWEQYF. CDR3 in DNA: TGTGCCAGCAGCTTAGTAGGACGCGATTGGGAGCAGTACTTC. Variable domain in full (rest from reference TRBV7-2 and TRBJ2-7): GAGVSQSPSNKVTEKGKDVELRCDPISGHTALYWYRQSLGQGLEFLIYFQGNSAPDKSGLPSDRFSAERTGGSVSTLTIQRTQQEDSAVYLCASSLVGRDWEQYFGPGTRLTVT.

This clone was observed a few times. The chain combines TRBV29-1 with TRBJ1-1; 11 bases fit TRBD1. Germline trimming cut 7 bases from V and 3 bases from J; bases unmatched to any gene: 4. Germline V CDR1 and CDR2: SQVTM, ANQGSEA. This CDR3 has 13 amino acids. CDR3 nucleotide sequence: TGCAGCGGCGGACAGGGGGCAGACACTGAAGCTTTCTTT. This encodes CSGGQGADTEAFF.

The chain has TRBV6-5 and TRBJ1-1; 7 nucleotides agree with TRBD1. Trimming took 8 bases from V and 1 from J; bases not matched to a gene: 1. This CDR3 has 12 amino acids. From germline, CDR1 is MNHEY and CDR2 SVGAGI. CDR3 sequence reads: CASGTANTEAFF. The CDR3 DNA reads TGTGCCAGCGGGACAGCGAACACTGAAGCTTTCTTT.

This chain uses TRBV6-5 with TRBJ2-7; 12 nucleotides match TRBD1. Germline CDR1 reads MNHEY; CDR2 reads SVGAGI. With V trimmed by 1 base and J by 6 bases, 4 bases remained unmatched. The CDR3 extends over 15 amino acids. The CDR3 DNA reads TGTGCCAGCAGTTACTACCCGGGACAGGGGGCCGAGCAGTACTTC. Encoded protein: CASSYYPGQGAEQYF.

This sequence joins TRBV29-1 and TRBJ1-2; possible D gene TRBD1, 5 bases. Per the germline V gene, CDR1 is SQVTM and CDR2 is ANQGSEA. This CDR3 region has 13 residues. V lost 1 base and J lost 8, with 14 bases in between. This chain's CDR3 is CSVEAGRSGGYTF. The CDR3 DNA is TGCAGCGTTGAAGCGGGGCGATCGGGAGGCTACACCTTC.

The sample holds a few counts of this clone. The chain is built from TRBV29-1 and TRBJ1-2, with D hard to call. Germline CDR1 reads SQVTM; CDR2 reads ANQGSEA. The CDR3 is 14 amino acids. V shed 3 bases and J shed 4 bases, with 15 bases lying between them. The CDR3 reads CSVEAVGPGYGYTF. The CDR3 nucleotides read TGCAGCGTTGAGGCGGTAGGACCGGGCTATGGCTACACCTTC.

This chain connects TRBV30 to TRBJ1-2, with TRBD1 matching 9 bases. The CDR3 runs 14 residues. V gave up 5 bases and J gave up 5 bases; unmatched junction bases: 9. Germline V gene lookup returns CDR1 GTSNPN and CDR2 SVGIG (reference sequence). This CDR3 is CAWSFGTGKYGYTF. The CDR3 DNA reads as TGTGCCTGGTCCTTCGGGACAGGGAAATATGGCTACACCTTC.

This chain uses TRBV4-1 with TRBJ2-6, with a tentative D call TRBD1 (6 bases). Trimming took 1 base from V and 4 from J, leaving 17 bases between them. This CDR3 has 18 residues. CDR1 is MGHRA and CDR2 is YSYEKL in the germline V gene. CDR3: CASSQAPQDRSGANVLTF. CDR3 in DNA: TGCGCCAGCAGCCAAGCCCCCCAAGACAGGTCAGGGGCCAACGTCCTGACTTTC.

This clone counts as large. This chain connects TRBV4-2 to TRBJ2-7; D is ambiguous. In germline, CDR1 is LGHNA, CDR2 YNFKEQ. The CDR3 length is 14 residues. The V gene lost 0 bases and the J gene lost 5 bases, with 11 bases spanning the gap. DNA for the CDR3: TGTGCCAGCAGCCAAGATTTGGGCCAGAACGAGCAGTACTTC. Translated, it gives CASSQDLGQNEQYF.

The rearrangement links TRBV7-9 to TRBJ1-1, with D unclear. The CDR3 length is 13 residues. V shed 6 bases and J shed 1 base, with 9 bases lying between them. The germline CDR1 and CDR2 sequences are SEHNR and FQNEAQ (reference sequence). DNA for the CDR3: TGTGCCAGCAGAAGGACGGAGAACACTGAAGCTTTCTTT. Its translation is CASRRTENTEAFF. The whole variable domain, filled in from reference TRBV7-9 and TRBJ1-1, reads DTGVSQNPRHKITKRGQNVTFRCDPISEHNRLYWYRQTLGQGPEFLTYFQNEAQLEKSRLLSDRFSAERPKGSFSTLEIQRTEQGDSAMYLCASRRTENTEAFFGQGTRLTVV.